The 21 T cell receptor beta chains reported below all come from one sample, sequenced in a study of cytomegalovirus exposure and HLA in healthy donors. It was with 60 Vbeta and 13 Jbeta primers that the PCR ran. The repertoire was sequenced with immunoSEQ multiplex PCR; TCRdb's copy has only in-frame clones and lacks some. The sample holds 150,000 to 200,000 clones, approximately 80% seen once. The specimen sequenced was PBMCs. The source of these receptors is a man aged 50 to 59 in good health and CMV-seropositive.

The rearrangement uses TRBV6-1 and TRBJ2-7, with D hard to call. Germline lookup yields CDR1 MNHNS and CDR2 SASEGT. The CDR3 totals 14 residues. Trimming left V 4 bases short and J 2 bases short, with 12 bases between. For the CDR3, the DNA is TGTGCCAGCAGTGGTCGTTGGAGAACCTACGAGCAGTACGTC. Its protein is CASSGRWRTYEQYV.

This clone has a handful of counts. The V call is TRBV6-5, the J call TRBJ1-2; D not certain. This CDR3 is 12 amino acids long. Trimming took 7 bases from V and 5 from J, leaving 11 bases between them. Germline lookup yields CDR1 MNHEY and CDR2 SVGAGI. This CDR3 reads CASKAGSYGYTF. DNA for the CDR3: TGTGCCAGCAAGGCAGGATCATATGGCTACACCTTC.

The J gene is TRBJ2-2, the V gene TRBV19; a weak D match, TRBD2 (6 bases). This CDR3 has 13 residues. The germline gives CDR1 LNHDA, CDR2 SQIVND (reference sequence). V lost 5 bases and J 8 bases, leaving 12 bases between the germline ends. CDR3 protein: CASSLGGMGELFF. The CDR3 bases are TGTGCCAGTAGTCTTGGGGGGATGGGGGAGCTGTTTTTT.

The gene calls are TRBV27 and TRBJ2-3, with TRBD1 identical over 9 bases. In germline, CDR1 is MNHEY, CDR2 SMNVEV (reference sequence). The CDR3 sequence is 15 residues long. The trim removed 5 bases at V and 3 bases at J, leaving 6 bases unmatched. The CDR3 reads CASSIRDRVTDTQYF. The DNA of the CDR3 is TGTGCCAGCAGTATCCGGGACAGGGTAACAGATACGCAGTATTTT.

The J gene is TRBJ2-3, the V gene TRBV7-9, with 8 positions matching TRBD2. The germline V gene has CDR1 SEHNR and CDR2 FQNEAQ (reference sequence). The ends lost 1 base at V and 3 bases at J; junction bases unmatched: 6. This CDR3 has 16 residues. CDR3 protein: CASSLEGGRRTDTQYF. The CDR3 bases are TGTGCCAGCAGCTTAGAAGGCGGGAGGAGGACAGATACGCAGTATTTT.

This chain connects TRBV7-7 to TRBJ2-2; maybe TRBD1 (5 bases). Germline V lookup: CDR1 SSHAT, CDR2 FNYEAQ (reference sequence). This CDR3 is 16 amino acids long. V lost 2 bases, J lost 4 bases, and 14 bases lay in between. CDR3 sequence: CASSLTATETTGELFF. The CDR3 nucleotides are TGTGCCAGCAGCTTAACGGCGACAGAGACCACCGGGGAGCTGTTTTTT.

The chain uses TRBV5-1 and TRBJ2-5, with unresolved D. Germline V lookup: CDR1 SGHRS, CDR2 YFSETQ. This CDR3 comprises 14 residues. V was cut by 0 bases and J by 1 base, with 7 bases left in between. The CDR3 region is CASSLVPGQETQYF. The CDR3 DNA is TGCGCCAGCAGCTTGGTGCCCGGCCAAGAGACCCAGTACTTC.

This rearrangement joins TRBV6-5 to TRBJ1-2; TRBD1 is a possible D gene (6 bases). This CDR3 contains 15 residues. Trimming stripped 0 bases from V and 8 bases from J, with 16 bases between. Germline V gene data show CDR1 as MNHEY and CDR2 as SVGAGI. CDR3 in DNA: TGTGCCAGCAGTTACTCCGGCAGGGGTGACGGAGGCTACACCTTC. It yields the protein CASSYSGRGDGGYTF.

The gene calls are TRBV4-1 and TRBJ2-4, with TRBD1 matching over 12 bases. After removal of 3 bases from V and 0 bases from J, the junction contained 12 bases not matched to a gene. Germline V lookup: CDR1 MGHRA, CDR2 YSYEKL. The CDR3 totals 20 residues. CDR3 protein: CASSHSLPGQGAVAKNIQYF. As DNA, the CDR3 is TGCGCCAGCAGCCACTCACTTCCGGGACAGGGGGCCGTAGCCAAAAACATTCAGTACTTC.

This chain connects TRBV2 to TRBJ2-7, with D possibly matching TRBD1 (6 bases). This CDR3 has 15 residues. V gave up 6 bases and J gave up 6 bases, with 21 bases separating them. From germline, CDR1 is SNHLY and CDR2 FYNNEI. The CDR3 coding sequence is TGTGCCAGCAGCGGTTCCTGGACAGTAGGCTGCGAGCAGTACTTC. Protein: CASSGSWTVGCEQYF. The full variable domain, rest sourced from reference TRBV2 and TRBJ2-7, is EPEVTQTPSHQVTQMGQEVILRCVPISNHLYFYWYRQILGQKVEFLVSFYNNEISEKSEIFDDQFSVERPDGSNFTLKIRSTKLEDSAMYFCASSGSWTVGCEQYFGPGTRLTVT.

The rearrangement uses TRBV16 and TRBJ1-5; D perhaps matches TRBD1 (6 bases). V lost 1 base to trimming and J lost 2 bases, with 9 bases between them. CDR1 is KGHSY and CDR2 is FQNENV in the germline V gene. This CDR3 comprises 15 residues. The CDR3 region has the DNA TGTGCCAGCAGCCAATATCCAGGGGGCAATCAGCCCCAGCATTTT. Protein product: CASSQYPGGNQPQHF.

The chain's CDR3 is CASSSNTNYGYTF. In nucleotides, the CDR3 is TGTGCCAGCAGCTCGAACACCAACTATGGCTACACCTTC. This chain connects TRBV9 to TRBJ1-2; D uncertain. The CDR3 is 13 residues long. V shed 4 bases and J shed 2 bases, with 9 bases lying between them. Germline V gives CDR1 SGDLS, CDR2 YYNGEE. The full variable domain, rest sourced from reference TRBV9 and TRBJ1-2, is DSGVTQTPKHLITATGQRVTLRCSPRSGDLSVYWYQQSLDQGLQFLIQYYNGEERAKGNILERFSAQQFPDLHSELNLSSLELGDSALYFCASSSNTNYGYTFGSGTRLTVV.

The rearrangement links TRBV29-1 to TRBJ1-2; a possible D gene is TRBD1 (5 bases). Looked up from germline, CDR1 is SQVTM and CDR2 is ANQGSEA. V lost 0 bases to trimming and J lost 8 bases, with 16 bases between them. The CDR3 covers 14 residues. CDR3 sequence: CSVEDQYRQGGYTF. As DNA, the CDR3 is TGCAGCGTTGAAGATCAGTACAGGCAGGGAGGCTACACCTTC.

V gene TRBV9 combines with J gene TRBJ2-7; 14 bases map to TRBD2. Germline CDR1 reads SGDLS; CDR2 reads YYNGEE. The CDR3 has 15 amino acids. The trim removed 4 bases at V and 7 bases at J, leaving 7 bases unmatched. The CDR3 DNA reads as TGTGCCAGCAGCCCAGGACTAGCGGGGGGAGGAGAGCAGTACTTC. It encodes CASSPGLAGGGEQYF. Variable domain in full (rest from reference TRBV9 and TRBJ2-7): DSGVTQTPKHLITATGQRVTLRCSPRSGDLSVYWYQQSLDQGLQFLIQYYNGEERAKGNILERFSAQQFPDLHSELNLSSLELGDSALYFCASSPGLAGGGEQYFGPGTRLTVT.

The chain has TRBV21-1 and TRBJ2-7; the table's TRBD1 call for D was not verified on the DNA. TRBV21-1 represents a pseudogene. The CDR3 runs 15 residues. In DNA form, the CDR3 reads TGTGCCAGCAGTTGTATGGAGAGGGACAGCTACGAGCAGTACGTC. It encodes CASSCMERDSYEQYV.

V and J are TRBV14 and TRBJ2-7, with TRBD1 matching over 7 bases. CDR1 is SGHDN, CDR2 FVKESK, per germline. The V segment lost 4 bases and the J segment 6 bases; nucleotides outside the gene matches: 6. The CDR3 spans 13 residues. This chain's CDR3 is CASSLRGLSEQYV. The CDR3 coding sequence is TGTGCCAGCAGCCTTAGGGGGCTGAGCGAGCAGTACGTC.

This chain joins TRBV10-3 and TRBJ1-2; D ambiguous. The V gene lost 2 bases and the J gene lost 3 bases, with 7 bases spanning the gap. The CDR3 has 13 residues. CDR1 ENHRY and CDR2 SYGVKD come from the germline V gene. This chain's CDR3 is CAISEIGDYGYTF. CDR3 coding DNA: TGTGCCATCAGTGAGATAGGAGACTATGGCTACACCTTC.

Here the CDR3 DNA reads TGCGCCAGCAGCTCCGGGGGACAAGAGACCCAGTACTTC. The encoded protein is CASSSGGQETQYF. The chain links TRBV5-1 to TRBJ2-5; the D gene is possibly TRBD2 (6 bases). CDR3 length: 13 residues. Germline CDR1 reads SGHRS; CDR2 reads YFSETQ. V was cut by 3 bases and J by 2 bases, with 8 bases left in between.

The CDR3 spells CASSILGGGGETQYF. DNA of the CDR3: TGTGCCAGTAGTATCCTCGGGGGAGGAGGAGAGACCCAGTACTTC. The V gene is TRBV19, the J gene TRBJ2-5; D possibly corresponds to TRBD2 (6 bases). Trimming took off 3 bases at V and 4 bases at J, with 15 bases between the two ends. CDR1 is LNHDA, CDR2 SQIVND, per germline (reference sequence). CDR3 size: 15 residues.

The rearrangement joins TRBV12-5 to TRBJ1-2, with 12 bases that match TRBD1. The CDR3 extends over 13 amino acids. Per the germline V gene, CDR1 is LGHNT and CDR2 is FRNRAP. Trimming cost V 6 bases and J 6 bases; bases outside gene matches: 2. Here the CDR3 reads CASGGTGGDGYTF. CDR3 DNA sequence: TGTGCTAGTGGGGGGACAGGGGGCGATGGCTACACCTTC.

There are a few counts of this clone. The V call is TRBV5-1, the J call TRBJ1-1; 7 positions agree with TRBD1. The germline CDR1 and CDR2 sequences are SGHRS and YFSETQ. V trimming: 4 bases; J trimming: 1 base; junction bases outside the gene matches: 4. The CDR3 covers 14 residues. DNA for the CDR3: TGCGCCAGCAGCGCGGACAGGCGGAACACTGAAGCTTTCTTT. It encodes CASSADRRNTEAFF.